Below, 31 T cell receptor beta chains from the same sample are listed, as sequenced in a study of cytomegalovirus exposure and HLA in healthy donors. Both 60 Vbeta primers and 13 Jbeta primers went into the PCR. Repertoires were generated with immunoSEQ multiplex PCR, while TCRdb's copy carries only in-frame clones and drops some. The data show some 85,000 clones, around 79% seen once. The sample comprised PBMCs. These receptors were taken from a woman aged 40 to 55 in good health and CMV-seropositive.

The gene calls are TRBV5-8 and TRBJ1-2; D not certain. V was clipped by 1 base and J by 2 bases, with 3 bases between them. The CDR3 sequence is 12 residues long. The V gene's germline CDR1 is SGHTS and CDR2 YDEGEE. The CDR3 loop reads CASSLPNYGYTF. In DNA form, the CDR3 reads TGTGCCAGCAGCTTGCCGAACTATGGCTACACCTTC.

The genes are TRBV12-5 and TRBJ2-4; D might be TRBD2 (5 bases). Per the germline V gene, CDR1 is LGHNT and CDR2 is FRNRAP. This CDR3 region has 15 residues. V lost 2 bases and J lost 3, with 11 bases in between. The CDR3 DNA is TGTGCTAGTGGTTTGTCGCCAGCGGTCAAAAACATTCAGTACTTC. Its protein is CASGLSPAVKNIQYF.

The J gene is TRBJ1-1, the V gene TRBV28; TRBD1 might be the D (6 bases). Trimming shortened V by 7 bases and J by 6 bases, and 15 bases separated the two germline ends. There are 13 residues in the CDR3. The germline V gene encodes CDR1 MDHEN and CDR2 SYDVKM. The CDR3, as DNA: TGTGCCAGCACGGGCAGGGGACACTCTGAAGCTTTCTTT. Protein sequence: CASTGRGHSEAFF.

For the CDR3, the DNA is TGTGCCAGCAGTGAACGGTCGGGGGGCGGCAATCAGCCCCAGCATTTT. Amino acids: CASSERSGGGNQPQHF. The chain is built from TRBV6-1 and TRBJ1-5; possible D gene TRBD1, 6 bases. Trimming pared 2 bases from V and 2 bases from J, leaving 13 bases between. The CDR3 loop spans 16 amino acids. Germline assignment: CDR1 MNHNS and CDR2 SASEGT.

The J gene is TRBJ2-7, the V gene TRBV29-1, with 9 nucleotides matching TRBD1. Germline CDR1 is SQVTM and CDR2 is ANQGSEA. V trimming: 5 bases; J trimming: 2 bases; junction bases outside the gene matches: 10. The CDR3 runs to 15 residues. The CDR3: CSVTLPGQGPYEQYF. Here the CDR3 DNA reads TGCAGCGTTACTCTTCCGGGACAGGGACCCTACGAGCAGTACTTC.

The chain carries TRBV21-1 and TRBJ2-3; no check of the table's D call, TRBD2, against the DNA was made. TRBV21-1 is a recognized pseudogene. The CDR3 totals 17 residues. The CDR3 region is CASSKDDGRGGTDTQYF. The CDR3 DNA is TGTGCCAGCAGCAAAGATGACGGGAGAGGCGGCACAGATACGCAGTATTTT.

V gene TRBV9 combines with J gene TRBJ1-4; the D gene is possibly TRBD1 (6 bases). From germline, CDR1 is SGDLS and CDR2 YYNGEE. The CDR3 totals 17 residues. Trimming left V 2 bases short and J 12 bases short, with 26 bases between. CDR3 nucleotide sequence: TGTGCCAGCAGCGTCGTTTATCGGACAGCCAAAATATGGGAACTGTTTTTT. Its translation is CASSVVYRTAKIWELFF.

This CDR3 is CASSLVAETQYF. The CDR3 DNA reads TGTGCCAGCAGCTTGGTTGCGGAGACCCAGTACTTC. J is TRBJ2-5 and V is TRBV5-4; D is undetermined. Per germline, CDR1 SGHNT and CDR2 YYREEE (reference sequence). With 0 bases removed from V and 5 bases from J, the gap between germline ends came to 5 bases. The CDR3 spans 12 residues.

The chain has TRBV7-9 and TRBJ2-7; the match to TRBD2 covers 11 bases. J was trimmed by 6 bases and V by 5 bases; bases with no gene match: 9. The germline gives CDR1 SEHNR, CDR2 FQNEAQ (reference sequence). There are 15 residues in the CDR3. The CDR3 sequence is CASSASPSGRREQYF. As DNA, the CDR3 is TGTGCCAGCAGCGCCTCTCCTAGCGGGAGGCGCGAGCAGTACTTC.

A remark on this clone: The sample has other DNA sequences that encode this CDR3 too. V and J are TRBV5-1 and TRBJ2-1; 9 bases align to TRBD2. CDR1 is SGHRS and CDR2 is YFSETQ in the germline V gene. V gave up 2 bases and J gave up 5 bases; unmatched junction bases: 11. The CDR3 loop spans 17 amino acids. The CDR3 loop reads CASSLKVAGGPHNEQFF. The CDR3 DNA is TGCGCCAGCAGCTTAAAAGTTGCGGGAGGGCCGCACAATGAGCAGTTCTTC.

This chain uses TRBV28 with TRBJ1-5; D call uncertain. This CDR3 region has 12 residues. V lost 6 bases and J 9 bases, leaving 12 bases between the germline ends. Germline V gene data show CDR1 as MDHEN and CDR2 as SYDVKM. CDR3 sequence reads: CASSPRIRPQHF. Here the CDR3 DNA reads TGTGCCAGCAGCCCTAGGATCAGGCCCCAGCATTTT.

J is TRBJ1-3 and V is TRBV19; no definite D call. Germline-derived CDR1 and CDR2 are LNHDA and SQIVND (reference sequence). Deletions cut 2 bases from V and 0 bases from J, with 8 bases between. The CDR3 length is 15 residues. This CDR3 reads CASSIQSSSGNTIYF. The CDR3 nucleotides read TGTGCCAGTAGTATACAATCGAGCTCTGGAAACACCATATATTTT.

This clone came up once. The genes are TRBV18 and TRBJ2-3; 7 bases map to TRBD1. The CDR3 loop spans 17 amino acids. The germline V gene encodes CDR1 KGHSH and CDR2 LQKENI. Trimming removed 0 bases from V and 5 bases from J; junction bases left unmatched: 11. In DNA form, the CDR3 reads TGTGCCAGCTCACCACCAGGGATCGACAGGGTGATAGATACGCAGTATTTT. It encodes CASSPPGIDRVIDTQYF.

The chain joins TRBV4-2 to TRBJ2-1; D might be TRBD2 (5 bases). From germline, CDR1 is LGHNA and CDR2 YNFKEQ. Between the trimmed V and J ends, which lost 1 base and 10 bases, there was a span of 11 bases. This CDR3 has 13 amino acids. Here the CDR3 DNA reads TGTGCCAGCAGCCAAGTCCTAGCCGGAGAGCAGTTCTTC. Translation: CASSQVLAGEQFF.

The chain combines TRBV14 with TRBJ2-1; TRBD1 is a possible D gene (5 bases). CDR3 size: 14 residues. Germline loops: CDR1 SGHDN, CDR2 FVKESK. Deletions cut 0 bases from V and 7 bases from J, with 10 bases between. In nucleotides, the CDR3 is TGTGCCAGCAGCCAAGATTTACGGACAAATGAGCAGTTCTTC. Translated, it gives CASSQDLRTNEQFF.

The CDR3 sequence: CASSLGGTGRRQPQHF. The CDR3 DNA follows: TGTGCCAGCAGCTTGGGAGGGACAGGGCGGAGGCAGCCCCAGCATTTT. The chain recombines TRBV5-8 with TRBJ1-5; 9 bases match TRBD1. Germline trimming cut 0 bases from V and 7 bases from J; bases unmatched to any gene: 8. Per the germline V gene, CDR1 is SGHTS and CDR2 is YDEGEE. The CDR3 contains 16 residues. The full variable domain, completed using reference TRBV5-8 and TRBJ1-5, is EAGVTQSPTHLIKTRGQQATLRCSPISGHTSVYWYQQALGLGLQFLLWYDEGEERNRGNFPPRFSGRQFPNYSSELNVNALELEDSALYLCASSLGGTGRRQPQHFGDGTRLSIL.

The chain combines TRBV11-3 with TRBJ2-3; possible D gene TRBD2, 6 bases. Germline lookup yields CDR1 SGHNT and CDR2 YENEEA. There are 17 residues in the CDR3. V lost 5 bases, J lost 0 bases, and 18 bases lay in between. This CDR3 reads CASSRHLSGISTDTQYF. CDR3 DNA sequence: TGTGCCAGCAGCCGCCACCTTAGCGGTATAAGCACAGATACGCAGTATTTT.

This clone was counted between two and nine times. V gene TRBV18 combines with J gene TRBJ2-1; TRBD2 aligns across 7 bases. This CDR3 is built from 15 residues. Germline V gene data show CDR1 as KGHSH and CDR2 as LQKENI. V lost 4 bases, J lost 0 bases, and 3 bases stayed unmatched. CDR3 protein: CASSLSGDSYNEQFF. The DNA for the CDR3 is TGTGCCAGCTCACTAAGCGGGGACTCCTACAATGAGCAGTTCTTC.

The CDR3, as DNA: TGTGCCAGCAGCGAGCGACTATCTGGGCACAATGAGCAGTTCTTC. Encoded protein: CASSERLSGHNEQFF. V is TRBV9 and J is TRBJ2-1, with TRBD2 as a possible D gene (5 bases). This CDR3 is 15 amino acids long. CDR1 is SGDLS and CDR2 is YYNGEE in the germline V gene. V lost 3 bases to trimming and J lost 5 bases, with 15 bases between them.

The chain has TRBV28 and TRBJ2-1; 10 bases are shared with TRBD1. CDR1 and CDR2 (germline): MDHEN, SYDVKM. Trimming cost V 6 bases and J 7 bases; bases outside gene matches: 9. The CDR3 runs 15 residues. CDR3 sequence (DNA): TGTGCCAGCAGCCTGGGACAGGGGATAAGGAATGAGCAGTTCTTC. It specifies CASSLGQGIRNEQFF.

The chain carries TRBV5-8 and TRBJ2-3, with D uncertain. Germline V gene data show CDR1 as SGHTS and CDR2 as YDEGEE. Trimming left V 4 bases short and J 4 bases short, with 7 bases between. This CDR3 comprises 12 residues. CDR3 amino acids: CASSPRADTQYF. DNA for the CDR3: TGTGCCAGCAGCCCGCGTGCAGATACGCAGTATTTT. The variable domain in full, with the rest retrieved from reference TRBV5-8 and TRBJ2-3, is EAGVTQSPTHLIKTRGQQATLRCSPISGHTSVYWYQQALGLGLQFLLWYDEGEERNRGNFPPRFSGRQFPNYSSELNVNALELEDSALYLCASSPRADTQYFGPGTRLTVL.

This rearrangement joins TRBV11-3 to TRBJ1-3, with no clear D. CDR3 length equals 13 residues. Germline CDR1 reads SGHNT; CDR2 reads YENEEA. V lost 5 bases to trimming and J lost 8 bases, with 13 bases between them. CDR3 DNA: TGTGCCAGCAGCCCCACCACCGAGGACACCATATATTTT. Residues: CASSPTTEDTIYF.

The chain joins TRBV29-1 to TRBJ2-1, with 12 bases fitting TRBD2. Trimming took 6 bases from V and 7 from J; bases not matched to a gene: 7. This CDR3 has 14 amino acids. Germline lookup yields CDR1 SQVTM and CDR2 ANQGSEA. Here the CDR3 reads CSVKLAGGRNEQFF. The CDR3 nucleotides read TGCAGCGTGAAACTAGCGGGAGGAAGGAATGAGCAGTTCTTC.

J is TRBJ2-1 and V is TRBV2; D is undetermined. Germline V gene sequence: CDR1 SNHLY, CDR2 FYNNEI. V dropped 10 bases and J dropped 0 bases, with 10 bases sitting between them. There are 13 residues in the CDR3. The CDR3 region is CAMTQSSYNEQFF. The CDR3 DNA is TGTGCCATGACACAGAGCTCCTACAATGAGCAGTTCTTC.

The rearrangement links TRBV11-1 to TRBJ2-2; D ambiguous. The CDR3 extends over 14 amino acids. Germline V gene data show CDR1 as SGHAT and CDR2 as FQDESV (reference sequence). V lost 2 bases to trimming and J lost 6 bases, with 10 bases between them. DNA of the CDR3: TGTGCCAGCAGCTTACAAAGATCAGCCGGGGAGCTGTTTTTT. Translation: CASSLQRSAGELFF.

The chain has TRBV30 and TRBJ1-4; no reliable D call. This CDR3 contains 14 residues. The germline V and J ends were trimmed by 2 bases and 3 bases, with 10 bases remaining between them. Germline values: CDR1 GTSNPN, CDR2 SVGIG (reference sequence). CDR3 in amino acids: CAWSLSRANEKLFF. CDR3 DNA sequence: TGTGCCTGGAGTTTGTCGAGGGCTAATGAAAAACTGTTTTTT.

The V call is TRBV29-1, the J call TRBJ2-7, with 10 bases matching TRBD1. CDR3 length equals 14 residues. Germline CDR1 reads SQVTM; CDR2 reads ANQGSEA. The trim removed 5 bases at V and 4 bases at J, leaving 8 bases unmatched. CDR3 DNA sequence: TGCAGCGTTCATCGAGGACAGGGGGATTACGAGCAGTACTTC. Translation gives CSVHRGQGDYEQYF.

Only a few counts were recorded for this clone. The rearrangement uses TRBV6-1 and TRBJ2-1; 12 bases align to TRBD2. There are 15 residues in the CDR3. Losses at the gene ends were 3 bases for V and 7 bases for J; bases not matched to a gene: 4. In germline, CDR1 is MNHNS, CDR2 SASEGT. The CDR3 protein is CASSDGLAGFNEQFF. DNA of the CDR3: TGTGCCAGCAGTGACGGACTAGCGGGGTTTAATGAGCAGTTCTTC.

The genes are TRBV29-1 and TRBJ1-1, with unresolved D. Germline CDR1 reads SQVTM; CDR2 reads ANQGSEA. Trimming pared 0 bases from V and 10 bases from J, leaving 15 bases between. CDR3 length: 13 amino acids. CDR3 nucleotides: TGCAGCGTTGAAGACGACCGGTACTCAGGAGCTTTCTTT. Protein: CSVEDDRYSGAFF.

This chain uses TRBV5-1 with TRBJ2-1; 8 positions match TRBD2. Germline CDR1 SGHRS, CDR2 YFSETQ. The CDR3 spans 16 residues. With 2 bases clipped from V and 4 bases from J, the junction kept 8 bases outside the gene matches. The CDR3 bases are TGCGCCAGCAGCTTCGCGGGACTAGGAAGTTACAATGAGCAGTTCTTC. Protein product: CASSFAGLGSYNEQFF. Drawing the rest from reference TRBV5-1 and TRBJ2-1, the complete variable domain is KAGVTQTPRYLIKTRGQQVTLSCSPISGHRSVSWYQQTPGQGLQFLFEYFSETQRNKGNFPGRFSGRQFSNSRSEMNVSTLELGDSALYLCASSFAGLGSYNEQFFGPGTRLTVL.

The sample holds one count of this clone. The chain carries TRBV2 and TRBJ2-3; 7 nucleotides match TRBD2. Trimming took 7 bases from V and 0 from J; bases not matched to a gene: 4. Germline CDR1 reads SNHLY; CDR2 reads FYNNEI. CDR3 size: 14 residues. CDR3 nucleotide sequence: TGTGCCAGCATTAGCGGGTCTAGCACAGATACGCAGTATTTT. Encoded protein: CASISGSSTDTQYF. The whole variable domain, remainder taken from reference TRBV2 and TRBJ2-3, is EPEVTQTPSHQVTQMGQEVILRCVPISNHLYFYWYRQILGQKVEFLVSFYNNEISEKSEIFDDQFSVERPDGSNFTLKIRSTKLEDSAMYFCASISGSSTDTQYFGPGTRLTVL.